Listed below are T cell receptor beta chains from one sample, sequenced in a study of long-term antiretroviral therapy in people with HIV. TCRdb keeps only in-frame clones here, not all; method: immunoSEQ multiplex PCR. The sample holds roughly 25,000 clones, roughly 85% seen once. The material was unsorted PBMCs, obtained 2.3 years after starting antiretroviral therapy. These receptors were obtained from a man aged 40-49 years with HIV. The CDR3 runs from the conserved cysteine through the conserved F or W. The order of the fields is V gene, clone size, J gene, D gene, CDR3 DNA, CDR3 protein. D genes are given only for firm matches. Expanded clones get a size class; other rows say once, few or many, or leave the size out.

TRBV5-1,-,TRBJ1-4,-,TGCGCCAGCAGCTCCCAACAGGGCCCTGCAACTAATGAAAAACTGTTTTTT,CASSSQQGPATNEKLFF
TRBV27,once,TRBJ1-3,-,TGTGCCAGCAGTTCCCGGTTTCCCCCCTCTGGAAACACCATATATTTT,CASSSRFPPSGNTIYF
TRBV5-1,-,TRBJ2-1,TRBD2,TGCGCCAGCACTGGGACTAGGGACAATGAGCAGTTCTTC,CASTGTRDNEQFF
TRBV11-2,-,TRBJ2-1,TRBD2,TGTGCCAGCAGCTTAGTGGCTAGCGGGTACAATGAGCAGTTCTTC,CASSLVASGYNEQFF
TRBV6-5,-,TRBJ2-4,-,TGTGCCAGCAGGTCTAAACATATAGCCAAAAACATTCAGTACTTC,CASRSKHIAKNIQYF
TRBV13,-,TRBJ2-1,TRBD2,TGTGCCAGCAGCCTACGGGAGGTCCGGTACAATGAGCAGTTCTTC,CASSLREVRYNEQFF
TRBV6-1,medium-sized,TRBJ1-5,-,TGTGCCAGCAGTGAAGTAGGAGGGGGTAGGGCCCAGCATTTT,CASSEVGGGRAQHF
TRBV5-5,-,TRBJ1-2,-,TGTGCCAGCAGCTTGGAGGGCAGAAACTATGGCTACACCTTC,CASSLEGRNYGYTF
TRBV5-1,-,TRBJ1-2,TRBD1,TGCGCCAGCAGCGCAATTGGGACAGGGAATGGCTACACCTTC,CASSAIGTGNGYTF
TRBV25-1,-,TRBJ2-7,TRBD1,TGTGCCAGCAGTGAAGGGCAGGGGGTCTACGAGCAGTACTTC,CASSEGQGVYEQYF
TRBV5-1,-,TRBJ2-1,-,TGCGCCAGCAGCCACTCCATTACAGCCCTCACCGAGCAGTTCTTC,CASSHSITALTEQFF
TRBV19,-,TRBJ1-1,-,TGTGCCAGTACGACCGGGACAAGAGCTGTTATGAACACTGAAGCTTTCTTT,CASTTGTRAVMNTEAFF
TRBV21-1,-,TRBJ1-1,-,TGTGCCACGCCAGCGGTGAACACTGAAGCTTTCTTT,CATPAVNTEAFF
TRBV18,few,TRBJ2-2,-,TGTGCCAGCTCACCATGGACTTCGAACACCGGGGAGCTGTTTTTT,CASSPWTSNTGELFF
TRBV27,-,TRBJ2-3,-,TGTGCCAGCAGGAACCCACTAGAGAGCACAGATACGCAGTATTTT,CASRNPLESTDTQYF
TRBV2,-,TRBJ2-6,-,TGTGCCAGCAGTGAACAGGGTACCGGGGCCAACGTCCTGACTTTC,CASSEQGTGANVLTF
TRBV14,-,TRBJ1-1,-,TGTGCCAGCAGCCAAGTTAGGGGGGCAAGTGAAGCTTTCTTT,CASSQVRGASEAFF
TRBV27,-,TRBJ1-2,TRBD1,TGTGCCAGCAGTTTATTCGGGACAGGGGGTAAGGAGGGCTACACCTTC,CASSLFGTGGKEGYTF
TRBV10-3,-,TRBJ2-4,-,TGTGCCATCAGTGGGGGGACTTTTTCCATTCAGTACTTC,CAISGGTFSIQYF
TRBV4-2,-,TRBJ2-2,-,TGTGCCAGCAGCCAAGATCCTGCCGGCGGGGGCCGAACCGGGGAGCTGTTTTTT,CASSQDPAGGGRTGELFF
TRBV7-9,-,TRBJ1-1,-,TGTGCCAGCAGCCCGGACGGAATTATGAACACTGAAGCTTTCTTT,CASSPDGIMNTEAFF
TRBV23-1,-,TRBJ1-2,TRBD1,TGCGCCAGGGGACAGGGAGGCAGGTGTGGCTACACCTTC,CARGQGGRCGYTF
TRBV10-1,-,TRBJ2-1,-,TGCGCCAGCAGTGAGGGGATAATCTCCTACAATGAGCAGTTCTTC,CASSEGIISYNEQFF
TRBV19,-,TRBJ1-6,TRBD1,TGTGCCAGTAGGGCCCAGGGGGCCAGGAATTCACCCCTCCACTTT,CASRAQGARNSPLHF
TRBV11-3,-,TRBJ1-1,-,TGTGCCAGCAGCAACAGGGTAGGGAACACTGAAGCTTTCTTT,CASSNRVGNTEAFF
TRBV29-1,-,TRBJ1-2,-,TGCAGCGCAATAATACCCCACGGGAGCAGCGAGAACTATGGCTACACCTTC,CSAIIPHGSSENYGYTF
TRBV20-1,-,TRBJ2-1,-,TGCAGTGTGGGACTTTACAATGAGCAGTTCTTC,CSVGLYNEQFF
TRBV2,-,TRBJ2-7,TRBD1,TGTGCCAGCAGGACCGGGACAGGGCCGAAGTACGAGCAGTACTTC,CASRTGTGPKYEQYF
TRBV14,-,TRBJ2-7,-,TGTGCCAGCAGCCCGGCGCTTAACACCTACGAGCAGTACTTC,CASSPALNTYEQYF
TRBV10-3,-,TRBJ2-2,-,TGTGCCATCGCCGGAAGTAGTGCGGGGACCGGGGAGCTGTTTTTT,CAIAGSSAGTGELFF
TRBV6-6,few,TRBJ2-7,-,TGTGCCAGCAGCCTCGAGACTTACGAGCAGTACTTC,CASSLETYEQYF
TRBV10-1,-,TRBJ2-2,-,TGCGCCAGCAGTGCGACCTACACCGGGGAGCTGTTTTTT,CASSATYTGELFF
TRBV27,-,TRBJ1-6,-,TGTGCCAGCAGTAAACGGGACCTAGTCTATAATTCACCCCTCCACTTT,CASSKRDLVYNSPLHF
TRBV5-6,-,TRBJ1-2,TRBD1,TGTGCCAGCAGCTTGGGACAGGGGAACCACTATTTTGGCTACACCTTC,CASSLGQGNHYFGYTF
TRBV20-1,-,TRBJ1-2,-,TGCAGTGCTAACCTCTATGGCTACACCTTC,CSANLYGYTF
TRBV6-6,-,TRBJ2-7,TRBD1,TGTGCCAGCAGCCCGGGACAGTTCTCCTACGAGCAGTACTTC,CASSPGQFSYEQYF
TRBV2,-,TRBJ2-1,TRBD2,TGTGCCAGCAGTGAAGCGCTTTGGCTAGCGGGAGGGTACAATGAGCAGTTCTTC,CASSEALWLAGGYNEQFF
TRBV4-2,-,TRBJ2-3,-,TGTGCCAGCAGCCCAGTTAGGAGCGGATCTAGCACAGATACGCAGTATTTT,CASSPVRSGSSTDTQYF
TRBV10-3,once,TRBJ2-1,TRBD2,TGTGCCATCAGTGAGGCTAGCGGGGGCCGCGGAAGTGATGAGCAGTTCTTC,CAISEASGGRGSDEQFF
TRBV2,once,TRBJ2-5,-,TGTGCCAGCCACGAGGCAGCCCTAGAGACCCAGTACTTC,CASHEAALETQYF
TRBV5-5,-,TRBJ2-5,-,TGTGCCACCACAGATCTCCTAGAGGCCCAGTACTTC,CATTDLLEAQYF
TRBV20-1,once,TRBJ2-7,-,TGCAGTGCCTCTTATTTAGACGAGCAGTACTTC,CSASYLDEQYF
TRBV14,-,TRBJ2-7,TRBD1,TGTGCCAGCAGCCATGGGACAGGGTTGACCTACGAGCAGTACTTC,CASSHGTGLTYEQYF
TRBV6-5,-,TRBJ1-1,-,TGTGCCAGCAGCAGGGGACAGAACACTGAAGCTTTCTTT,CASSRGQNTEAFF
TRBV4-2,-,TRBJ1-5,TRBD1,TGTGCCAGCAGCTCTCGGGACAGGGGGAGAAGCAATCAGCCCCAGCATTTT,CASSSRDRGRSNQPQHF
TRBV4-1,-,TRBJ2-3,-,TGCGCCAGCAGCCAAGATCTGTTCGGAGTGAGGAGTAGGACAGATACGCAGTATTTT,CASSQDLFGVRSRTDTQYF
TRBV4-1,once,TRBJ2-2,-,TGCGCCAGCAGCCAAGTTTTCGGAGGAATGGGGGCCTCAACCGGGGAGCTGTTTTTT,CASSQVFGGMGASTGELFF
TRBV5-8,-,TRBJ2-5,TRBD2,TGTGCCAGCAGCCCCTGGCGGGCTAGCGGGAGTAGATACGGAGAGACCCAGTACTTC,CASSPWRASGSRYGETQYF
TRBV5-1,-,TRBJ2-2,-,TGCGCCAGCAGCTCTGGAATTTCCACCGGGGAGCTGTTTTTT,CASSSGISTGELFF
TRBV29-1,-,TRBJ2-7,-,TGCAGCGTTGAAGCCGGACAGAACTACGAGCAGTACTTC,CSVEAGQNYEQYF
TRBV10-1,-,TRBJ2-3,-,TGCGCCAGCAGTCCCGGATCTAGCACAGATACGCAGTATTTT,CASSPGSSTDTQYF
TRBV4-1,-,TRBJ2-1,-,TGCGCCAGCAGCCCCCTACCCCGGGGGCCGGGCTCCTACAATGAGCAGTTCTTC,CASSPLPRGPGSYNEQFF
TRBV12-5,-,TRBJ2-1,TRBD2,TGTGCTAGCGCAGAACCCCCCGCGGGGGGTTTCGGGCAGTTCTTC,CASAEPPAGGFGQFF
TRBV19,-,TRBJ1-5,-,TGTGCCAGTAGTATCGAGCTTATAAGGGGACAATATAGCAATCAGCCCCAGCATTTT,CASSIELIRGQYSNQPQHF
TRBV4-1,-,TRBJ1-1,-,TGCGCCAGCAGCCAAGCCCTTCTAGCTTTCTTT,CASSQALLAFF